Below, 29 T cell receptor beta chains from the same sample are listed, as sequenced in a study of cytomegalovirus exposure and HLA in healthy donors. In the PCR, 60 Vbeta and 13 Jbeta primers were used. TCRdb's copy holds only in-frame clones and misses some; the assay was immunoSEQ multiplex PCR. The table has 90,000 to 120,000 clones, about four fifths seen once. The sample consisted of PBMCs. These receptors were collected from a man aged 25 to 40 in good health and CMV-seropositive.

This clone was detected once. Here the CDR3 reads CASSSTGVNTEAFF. CDR3 bases: TGTGCCAGCAGCAGCACAGGGGTGAACACTGAAGCTTTCTTT. This rearrangement joins TRBV14 to TRBJ1-1; TRBD1 matches 7 bases. Looked up from germline, CDR1 is SGHDN and CDR2 is FVKESK. The CDR3 runs 14 residues. V gave up 5 bases and J gave up 0 bases; unmatched junction bases: 3.

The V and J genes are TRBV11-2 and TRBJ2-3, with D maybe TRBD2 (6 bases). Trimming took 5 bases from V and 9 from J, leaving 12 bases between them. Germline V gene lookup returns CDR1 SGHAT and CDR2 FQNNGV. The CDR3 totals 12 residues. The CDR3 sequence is CASSPTSTTQYF. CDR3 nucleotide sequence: TGTGCCAGCAGCCCAACTAGCACGACGCAGTATTTT.

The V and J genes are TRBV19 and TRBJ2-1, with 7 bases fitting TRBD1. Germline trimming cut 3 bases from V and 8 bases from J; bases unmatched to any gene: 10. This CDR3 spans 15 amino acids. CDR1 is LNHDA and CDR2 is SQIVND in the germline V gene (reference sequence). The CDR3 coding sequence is TGTGCCAGTAGTATGGGACAGAAGCAGAACCATGAGCAGTTCTTC. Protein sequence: CASSMGQKQNHEQFF.

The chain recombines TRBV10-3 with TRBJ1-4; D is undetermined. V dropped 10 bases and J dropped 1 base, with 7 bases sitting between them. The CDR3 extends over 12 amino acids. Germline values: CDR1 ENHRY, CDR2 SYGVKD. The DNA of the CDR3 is TGTGCCACCGGTGGAACTAATGAAAAACTGTTTTTT. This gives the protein CATGGTNEKLFF.

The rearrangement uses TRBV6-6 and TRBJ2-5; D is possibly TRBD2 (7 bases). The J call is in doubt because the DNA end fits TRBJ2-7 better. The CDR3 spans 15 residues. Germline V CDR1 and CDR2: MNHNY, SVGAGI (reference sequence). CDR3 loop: CASSYEGGRSYEQYF. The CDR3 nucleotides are TGTGCCAGCAGTTACGAGGGGGGGAGGTCCTACGAGCAGTACTTC.

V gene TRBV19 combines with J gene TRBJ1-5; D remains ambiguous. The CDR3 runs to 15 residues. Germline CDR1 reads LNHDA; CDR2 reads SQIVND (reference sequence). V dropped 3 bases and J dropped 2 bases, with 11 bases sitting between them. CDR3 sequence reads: CASSMAGSGNQPQHF. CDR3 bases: TGTGCCAGTAGTATGGCGGGGAGTGGCAATCAGCCCCAGCATTTT.

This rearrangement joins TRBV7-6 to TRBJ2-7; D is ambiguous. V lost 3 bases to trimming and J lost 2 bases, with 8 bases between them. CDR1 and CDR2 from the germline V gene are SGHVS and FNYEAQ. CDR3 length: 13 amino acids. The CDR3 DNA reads TGTGCCAGCAGCTTGCGATCGACCTACGAGCAGTACTTC. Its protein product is CASSLRSTYEQYF.

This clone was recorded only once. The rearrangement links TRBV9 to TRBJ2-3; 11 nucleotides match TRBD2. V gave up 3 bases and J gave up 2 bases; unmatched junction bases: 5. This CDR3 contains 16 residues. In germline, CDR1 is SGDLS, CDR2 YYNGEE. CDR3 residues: CASSAASGGYTDTQYF. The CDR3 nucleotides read TGTGCCAGCAGCGCCGCTAGCGGGGGGTACACAGATACGCAGTATTTT.

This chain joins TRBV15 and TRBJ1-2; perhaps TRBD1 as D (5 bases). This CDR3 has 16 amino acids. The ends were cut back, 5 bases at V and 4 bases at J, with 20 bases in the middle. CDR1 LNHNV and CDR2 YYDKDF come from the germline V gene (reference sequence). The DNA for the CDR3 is TGTGCCACCAGCGCAATCCCGGTGGGAGGGACCTATGGCTACACCTTC. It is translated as CATSAIPVGGTYGYTF.

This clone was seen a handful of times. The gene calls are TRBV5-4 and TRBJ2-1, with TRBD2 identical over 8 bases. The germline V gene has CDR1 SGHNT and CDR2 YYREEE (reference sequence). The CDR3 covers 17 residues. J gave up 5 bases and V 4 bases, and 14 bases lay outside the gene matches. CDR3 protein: CASSDRTSPKVNNEQFF. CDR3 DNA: TGTGCCAGCAGCGATAGGACTAGCCCAAAAGTAAACAATGAGCAGTTCTTC.

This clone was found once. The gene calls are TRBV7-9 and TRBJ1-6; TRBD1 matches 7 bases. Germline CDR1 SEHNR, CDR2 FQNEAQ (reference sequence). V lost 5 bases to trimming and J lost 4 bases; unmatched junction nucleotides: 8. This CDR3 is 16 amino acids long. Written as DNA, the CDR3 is TGTGCCAGCAGCCCTGGGACAGTTAAATATAATTCACCCCTCCACTTT. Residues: CASSPGTVKYNSPLHF.

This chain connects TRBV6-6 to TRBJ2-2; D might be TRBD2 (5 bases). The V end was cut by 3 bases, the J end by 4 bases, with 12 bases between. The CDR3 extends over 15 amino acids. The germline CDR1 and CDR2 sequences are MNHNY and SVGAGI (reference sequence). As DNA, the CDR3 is TGTGCCAGCAGTTATTCCGGGGAAAGCACCGGGGAGCTGTTTTTT. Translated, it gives CASSYSGESTGELFF.

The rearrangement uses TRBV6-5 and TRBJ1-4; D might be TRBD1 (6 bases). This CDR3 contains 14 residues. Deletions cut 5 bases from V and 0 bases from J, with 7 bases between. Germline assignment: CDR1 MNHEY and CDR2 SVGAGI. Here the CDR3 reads CASSRTATNEKLFF. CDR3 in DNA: TGTGCCAGCAGTCGGACAGCAACTAATGAAAAACTGTTTTTT.

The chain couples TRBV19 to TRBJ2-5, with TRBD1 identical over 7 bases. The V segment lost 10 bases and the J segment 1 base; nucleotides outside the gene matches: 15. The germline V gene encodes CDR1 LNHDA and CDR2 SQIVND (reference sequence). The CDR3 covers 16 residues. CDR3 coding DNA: TGTGCCACGGCTCCGACAGGGCCACTAGTCCAAGAGACCCAGTACTTC. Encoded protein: CATAPTGPLVQETQYF.

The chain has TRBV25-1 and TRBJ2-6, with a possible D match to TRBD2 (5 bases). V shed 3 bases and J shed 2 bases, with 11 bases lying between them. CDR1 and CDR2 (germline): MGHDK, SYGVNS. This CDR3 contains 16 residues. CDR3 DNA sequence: TGTGCCAGCAGTGATCTCCGGGGTGCTGGGGCCAACGTCCTGACTTTC. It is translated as CASSDLRGAGANVLTF.

CDR3 residues: CASGITQLANYGYTF. In DNA form, the CDR3 reads TGTGCCAGCGGAATTACACAGTTAGCTAACTATGGCTACACCTTC. This chain joins TRBV14 and TRBJ1-2; D unclear. Between the trimmed V and J ends, which lost 8 bases and 0 bases, there was a span of 16 bases. The V gene's germline CDR1 is SGHDN and CDR2 FVKESK. This CDR3 is built from 15 residues.

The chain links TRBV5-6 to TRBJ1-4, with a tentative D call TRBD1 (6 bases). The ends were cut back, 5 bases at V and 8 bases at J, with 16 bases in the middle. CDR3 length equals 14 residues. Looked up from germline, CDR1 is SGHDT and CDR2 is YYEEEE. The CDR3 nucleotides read TGTGCCAGCAGTCAGGGGTTGTTTGGAGAAAAACTGTTTTTT. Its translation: CASSQGLFGEKLFF.

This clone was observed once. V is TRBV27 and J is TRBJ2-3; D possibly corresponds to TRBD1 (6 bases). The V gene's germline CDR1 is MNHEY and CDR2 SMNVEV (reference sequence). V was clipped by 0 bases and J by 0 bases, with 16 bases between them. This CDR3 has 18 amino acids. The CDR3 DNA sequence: TGTGCCAGCAGTTTATCCCCGGACAGACAGACTAGCACAGATACGCAGTATTTT. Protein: CASSLSPDRQTSTDTQYF.

CDR3 nucleotide sequence: TGCGCCAGCAGCCAAGAAGGACAGGGGACCCTATCTAATCAGCCCCAGCATTTT. Translation: CASSQEGQGTLSNQPQHF. The chain couples TRBV4-1 to TRBJ1-5, with TRBD1 identical over 9 bases. Trimming at V came to 0 bases and at J to 4 bases, leaving 10 bases not matched to a gene. This CDR3 is 18 amino acids long. Germline loops: CDR1 MGHRA, CDR2 YSYEKL.

CDR3 loop: CASSKTHTDTQYF. Here the CDR3 DNA reads TGTGCCAGCAGTAAGACACACACAGATACGCAGTATTTT. V and J are TRBV2 and TRBJ2-3, with D unresolved. The ends were cut back, 5 bases at V and 2 bases at J, with 8 bases in the middle. The CDR3 is 13 amino acids. CDR1 and CDR2 (germline): SNHLY, FYNNEI.

The CDR3 coding sequence is TGCGCCAGCAGCTTGGGGACAGGGGGAAACACCATATATTTT. Its protein product is CASSLGTGGNTIYF. The chain uses TRBV5-1 and TRBJ1-3; 8 bases are a match to TRBD1. The V and J ends lost 0 bases and 4 bases, in that order; junction bases with no gene match: 0. Germline CDR1 and CDR2: SGHRS and YFSETQ. This CDR3 region has 14 residues.

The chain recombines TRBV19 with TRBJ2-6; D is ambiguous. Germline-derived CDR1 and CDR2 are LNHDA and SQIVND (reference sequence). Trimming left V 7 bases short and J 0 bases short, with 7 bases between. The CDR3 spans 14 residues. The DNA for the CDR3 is TGTGCCAGTACCACGAGCTCTGGGGCCAACGTCCTGACTTTC. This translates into CASTTSSGANVLTF.

Here the CDR3 reads CASSLGGQGAGTEAFF. The CDR3 region has the DNA TGTGCCAGCAGCTTGGGGGGACAGGGGGCAGGCACTGAAGCTTTCTTT. This chain uses TRBV5-5 with TRBJ1-1; 12 nucleotides line up with TRBD1. CDR1 and CDR2 from the germline V gene are SGHKS and YYEKEE (reference sequence). V was clipped by 0 bases and J by 4 bases; unmatched bases: 4. This CDR3 has 16 residues.

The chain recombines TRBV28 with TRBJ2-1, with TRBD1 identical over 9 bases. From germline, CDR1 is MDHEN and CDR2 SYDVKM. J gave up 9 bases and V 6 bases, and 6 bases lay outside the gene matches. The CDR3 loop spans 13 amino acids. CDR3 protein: CASSRDRVGEQFF. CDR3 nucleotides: TGTGCCAGCAGCCGGGACAGGGTGGGTGAGCAGTTCTTC.

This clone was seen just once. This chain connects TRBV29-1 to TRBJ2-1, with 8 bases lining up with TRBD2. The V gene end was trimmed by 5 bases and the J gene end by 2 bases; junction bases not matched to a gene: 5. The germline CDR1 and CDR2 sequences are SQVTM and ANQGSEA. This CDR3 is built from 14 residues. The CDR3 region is CSVRGGGPYNEQFF. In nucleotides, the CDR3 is TGCAGCGTTCGGGGGGGAGGACCCTACAATGAGCAGTTCTTC.

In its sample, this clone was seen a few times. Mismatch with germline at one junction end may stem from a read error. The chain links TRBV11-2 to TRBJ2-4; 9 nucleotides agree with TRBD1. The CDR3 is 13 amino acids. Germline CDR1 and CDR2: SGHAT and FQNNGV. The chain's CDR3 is CASSLGRLGQGDF. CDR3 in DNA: TGTGCCAGCAGCTTAGGGAGGTTGGGACAGGGCGATTTC.

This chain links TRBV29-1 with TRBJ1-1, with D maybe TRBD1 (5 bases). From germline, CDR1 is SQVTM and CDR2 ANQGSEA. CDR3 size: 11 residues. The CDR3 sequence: CRAGGESEAFF. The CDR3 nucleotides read TGCAGGGCGGGGGGGGAAAGTGAAGCTTTCTTT.

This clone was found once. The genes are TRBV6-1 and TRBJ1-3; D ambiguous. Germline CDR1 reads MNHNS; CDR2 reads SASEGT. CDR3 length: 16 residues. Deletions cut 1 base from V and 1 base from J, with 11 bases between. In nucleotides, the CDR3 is TGTGCCAGCAGTGAAGGCTCCTACCCTTCTGGAAACACCATATATTTT. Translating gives CASSEGSYPSGNTIYF.

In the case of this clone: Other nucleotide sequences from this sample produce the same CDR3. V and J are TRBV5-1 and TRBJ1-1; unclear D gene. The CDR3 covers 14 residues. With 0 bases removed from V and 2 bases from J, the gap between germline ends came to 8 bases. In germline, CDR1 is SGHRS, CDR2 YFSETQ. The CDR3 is CASSLGPGNTEAFF. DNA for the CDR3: TGCGCCAGCAGCTTGGGGCCGGGAAACACTGAAGCTTTCTTT. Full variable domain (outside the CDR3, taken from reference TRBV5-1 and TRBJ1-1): KAGVTQTPRYLIKTRGQQVTLSCSPISGHRSVSWYQQTPGQGLQFLFEYFSETQRNKGNFPGRFSGRQFSNSRSEMNVSTLELGDSALYLCASSLGPGNTEAFFGQGTRLTVV.